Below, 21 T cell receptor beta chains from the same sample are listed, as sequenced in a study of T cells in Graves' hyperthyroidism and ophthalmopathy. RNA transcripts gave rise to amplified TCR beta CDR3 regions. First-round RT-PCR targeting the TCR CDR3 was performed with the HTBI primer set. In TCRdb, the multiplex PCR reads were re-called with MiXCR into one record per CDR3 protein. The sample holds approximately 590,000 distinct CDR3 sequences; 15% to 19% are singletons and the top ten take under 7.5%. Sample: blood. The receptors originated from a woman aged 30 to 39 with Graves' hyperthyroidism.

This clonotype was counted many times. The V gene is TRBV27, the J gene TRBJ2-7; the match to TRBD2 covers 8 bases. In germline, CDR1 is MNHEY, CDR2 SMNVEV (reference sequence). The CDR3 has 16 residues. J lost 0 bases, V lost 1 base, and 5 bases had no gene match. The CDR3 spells CASSLYAGGSSYEQYF. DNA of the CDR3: TGTGCCAGCAGTTTATACGCGGGAGGAAGCTCCTACGAGCAGTACTTC.

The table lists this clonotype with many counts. CDR3 loop: CSARDQGLAQPQHF. The CDR3 DNA follows: TGCAGTGCTAGAGATCAGGGTTTAGCTCAGCCCCAGCATTTT. The chain combines TRBV20-1 with TRBJ1-5; D is possibly TRBD1 (5 bases). The CDR3 contains 14 residues. The V gene's germline CDR1 is DFQATT and CDR2 SNEGSKA (reference sequence). V lost 0 bases and J lost 6, with 12 bases in between.

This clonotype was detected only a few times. The CDR3 region is CASSFLDSGAGELFF. The DNA for the CDR3 is TGTGCCAGCAGTTTTCTGGACTCCGGAGCCGGGGAGCTGTTTTTT. This chain connects TRBV12-3 or TRBV12-4 to TRBJ2-2; D perhaps matches TRBD2 (5 bases). This CDR3 comprises 15 residues. V lost 3 bases and J 6 bases, leaving 14 bases between the germline ends.

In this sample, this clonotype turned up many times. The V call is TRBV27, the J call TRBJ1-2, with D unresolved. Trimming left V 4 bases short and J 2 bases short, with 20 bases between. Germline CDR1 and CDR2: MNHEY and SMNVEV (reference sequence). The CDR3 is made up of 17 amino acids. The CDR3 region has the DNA TGTGCCAGCAGTTCAACCCCCGGGAGGGCCGCAAACTATGGCTACACCTTC. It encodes CASSSTPGRAANYGYTF.

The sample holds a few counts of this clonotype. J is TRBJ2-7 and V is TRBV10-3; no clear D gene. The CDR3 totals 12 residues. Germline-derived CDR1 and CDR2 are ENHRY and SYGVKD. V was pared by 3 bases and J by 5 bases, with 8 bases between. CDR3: CAISEPPNEQYF. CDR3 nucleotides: TGTGCCATCAGTGAACCCCCTAACGAGCAGTACTTC.

CDR3 amino acids: CATSRRSGGVNYNEQYF. The CDR3 region has the DNA TGTGCCACCAGCAGAAGATCAGGCGGGGTTAACTACAATGAGCAGTACTTC. This chain uses TRBV15 with TRBJ2-1; D is possibly TRBD2 (6 bases). The J call may be incorrect, as the DNA end agrees better with TRBJ2-7. CDR1 and CDR2 from the germline V gene are LNHNV and YYDKDF (reference sequence). The CDR3 has 17 amino acids.

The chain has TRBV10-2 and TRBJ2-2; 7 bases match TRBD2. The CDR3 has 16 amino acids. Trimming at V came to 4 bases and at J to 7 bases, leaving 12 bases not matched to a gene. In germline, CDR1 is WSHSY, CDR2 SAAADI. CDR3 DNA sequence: TGCGCCAGCAGTGTCCCGGGACTAAAAGGGGTCGGGGAGCTGTTTTTT. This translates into CASSVPGLKGVGELFF.

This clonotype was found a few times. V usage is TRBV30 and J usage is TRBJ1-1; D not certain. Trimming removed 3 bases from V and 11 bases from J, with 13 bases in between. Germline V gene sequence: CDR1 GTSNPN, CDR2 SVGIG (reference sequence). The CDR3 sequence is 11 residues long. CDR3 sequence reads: CAWSTGLGAFF. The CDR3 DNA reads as TGTGCCTGGAGCACCGGGCTAGGGGCTTTCTTT.

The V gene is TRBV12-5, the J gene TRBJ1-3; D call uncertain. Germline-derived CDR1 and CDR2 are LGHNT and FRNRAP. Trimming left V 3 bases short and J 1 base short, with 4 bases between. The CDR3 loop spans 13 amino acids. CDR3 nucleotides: TGTGCTAGTGGTTTCTCTTCTGGAAACACCATATATTTT. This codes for CASGFSSGNTIYF.

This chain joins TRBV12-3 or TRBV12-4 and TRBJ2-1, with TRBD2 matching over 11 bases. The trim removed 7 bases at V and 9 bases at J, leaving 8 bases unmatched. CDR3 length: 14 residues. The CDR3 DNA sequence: TGTGCCAGCAACCACCTAGCGGGAGGTGGTGAGCAGTTCTTC. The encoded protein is CASNHLAGGGEQFF.

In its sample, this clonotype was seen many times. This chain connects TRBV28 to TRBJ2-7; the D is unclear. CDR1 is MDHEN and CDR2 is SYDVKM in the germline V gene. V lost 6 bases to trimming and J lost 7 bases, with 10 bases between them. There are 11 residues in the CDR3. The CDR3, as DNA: TGTGCCAGCAGAGGTAGCACAGAGCAGTACTTC. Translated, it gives CASRGSTEQYF.

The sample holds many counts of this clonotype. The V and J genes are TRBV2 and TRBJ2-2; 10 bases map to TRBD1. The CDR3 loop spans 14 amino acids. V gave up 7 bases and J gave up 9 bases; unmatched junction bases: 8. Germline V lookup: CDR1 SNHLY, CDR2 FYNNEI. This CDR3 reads CASTRDRGDWELFF. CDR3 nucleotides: TGTGCCAGCACCCGGGACAGGGGCGACTGGGAGCTGTTTTTT.

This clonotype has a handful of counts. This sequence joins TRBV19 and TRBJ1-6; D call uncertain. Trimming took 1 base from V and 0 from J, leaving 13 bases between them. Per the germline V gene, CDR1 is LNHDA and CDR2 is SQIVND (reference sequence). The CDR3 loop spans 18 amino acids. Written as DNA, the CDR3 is TGTGCCAGTAGTATAGGTCCAGCAAGGAGCTCCTATAATTCACCCCTCCACTTT. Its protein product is CASSIGPARSSYNSPLHF.

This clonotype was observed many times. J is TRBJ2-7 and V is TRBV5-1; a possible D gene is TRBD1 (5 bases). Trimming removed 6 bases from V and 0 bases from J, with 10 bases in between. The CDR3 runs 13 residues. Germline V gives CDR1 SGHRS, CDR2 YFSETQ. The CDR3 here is CASNPRDSYEQYF. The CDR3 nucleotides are TGCGCCAGCAACCCCAGGGACTCCTACGAGCAGTACTTC.

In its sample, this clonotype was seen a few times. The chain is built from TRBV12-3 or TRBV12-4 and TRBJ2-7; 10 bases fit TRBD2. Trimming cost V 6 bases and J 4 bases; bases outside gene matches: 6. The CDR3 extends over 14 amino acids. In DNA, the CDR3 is TGTGCCAGCAGCCTAGCGGGAGCAATTTACGAGCAGTACTTC. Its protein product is CASSLAGAIYEQYF.

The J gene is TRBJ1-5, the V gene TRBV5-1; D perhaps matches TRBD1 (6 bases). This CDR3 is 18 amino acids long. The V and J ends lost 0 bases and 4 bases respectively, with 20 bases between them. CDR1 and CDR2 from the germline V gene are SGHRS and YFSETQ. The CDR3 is CASSLGTGIGGTNQPQHF. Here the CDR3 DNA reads TGCGCCAGCAGCTTGGGAACAGGGATAGGGGGTACAAATCAGCCCCAGCATTTT.

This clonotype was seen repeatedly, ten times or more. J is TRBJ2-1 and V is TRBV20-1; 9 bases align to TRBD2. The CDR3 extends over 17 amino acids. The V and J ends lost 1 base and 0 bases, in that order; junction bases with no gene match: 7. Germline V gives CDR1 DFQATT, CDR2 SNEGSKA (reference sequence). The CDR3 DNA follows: TGCAGTGCTAGAGCTAGCGGGATCTCCTTCTCCTACAATGAGCAGTTCTTC. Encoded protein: CSARASGISFSYNEQFF.

The chain's CDR3 is CASSEDESDSPLHF. The CDR3 DNA sequence: TGTGCCAGCAGTGAAGACGAGTCGGATTCACCCCTCCACTTT. The chain joins TRBV6-1 to TRBJ1-6; no definite D call. The V end lost 1 base, the J end lost 8 bases, and 9 bases lay between the germline ends. The length of the CDR3 is 14 residues. CDR1 and CDR2 (germline): MNHNS, SASEGT.

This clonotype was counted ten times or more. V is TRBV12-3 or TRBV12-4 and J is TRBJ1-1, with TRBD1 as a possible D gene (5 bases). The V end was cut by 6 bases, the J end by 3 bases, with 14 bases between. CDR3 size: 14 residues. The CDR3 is CASSTYAGDTEAFF. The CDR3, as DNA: TGTGCCAGCAGCACTTACGCGGGGGACACTGAAGCTTTCTTT.

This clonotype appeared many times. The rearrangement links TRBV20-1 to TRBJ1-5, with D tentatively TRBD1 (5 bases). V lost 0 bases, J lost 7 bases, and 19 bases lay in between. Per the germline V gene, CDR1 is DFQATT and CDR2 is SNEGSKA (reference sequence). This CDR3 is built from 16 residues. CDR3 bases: TGCAGTGCTAGAGAACACACGGGGCAGGGCTTGCAGCCCCAGCATTTT. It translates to CSAREHTGQGLQPQHF.

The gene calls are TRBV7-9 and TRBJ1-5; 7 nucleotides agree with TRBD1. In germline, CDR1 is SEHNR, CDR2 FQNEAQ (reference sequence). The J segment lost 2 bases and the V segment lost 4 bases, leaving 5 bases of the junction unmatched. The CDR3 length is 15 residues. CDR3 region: CASSSDRAGNQPQHF. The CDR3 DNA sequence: TGTGCCAGCAGCTCCGACAGGGCCGGCAATCAGCCCCAGCATTTT.